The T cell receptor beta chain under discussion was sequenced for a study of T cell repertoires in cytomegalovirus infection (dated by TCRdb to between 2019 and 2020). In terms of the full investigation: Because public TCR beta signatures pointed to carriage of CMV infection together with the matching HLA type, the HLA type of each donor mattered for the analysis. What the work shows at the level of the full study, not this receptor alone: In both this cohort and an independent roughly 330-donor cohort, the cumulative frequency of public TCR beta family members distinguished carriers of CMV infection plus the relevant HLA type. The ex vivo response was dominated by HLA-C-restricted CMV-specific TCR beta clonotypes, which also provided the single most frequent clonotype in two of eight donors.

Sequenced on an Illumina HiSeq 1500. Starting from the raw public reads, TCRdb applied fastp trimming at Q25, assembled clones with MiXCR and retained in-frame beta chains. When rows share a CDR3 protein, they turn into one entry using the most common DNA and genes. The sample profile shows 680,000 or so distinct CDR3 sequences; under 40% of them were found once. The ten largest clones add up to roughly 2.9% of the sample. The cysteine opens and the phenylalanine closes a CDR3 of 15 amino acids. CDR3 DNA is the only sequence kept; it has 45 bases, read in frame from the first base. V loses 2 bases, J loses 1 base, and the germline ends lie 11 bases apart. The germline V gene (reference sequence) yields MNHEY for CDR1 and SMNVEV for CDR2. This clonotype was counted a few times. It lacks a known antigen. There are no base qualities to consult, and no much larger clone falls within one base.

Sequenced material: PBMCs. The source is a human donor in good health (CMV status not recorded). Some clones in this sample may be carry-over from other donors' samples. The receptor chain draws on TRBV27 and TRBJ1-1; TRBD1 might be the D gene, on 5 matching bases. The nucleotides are TGTGCCAGCAGTTTAAGAGTTGGGGGGAACACTGAAGCTTTCTTT. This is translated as CASSLRVGGNTEAFF.